This T cell receptor beta chain derives from a study of Tregs in tolerant kidney transplant recipients. In germline, CDR1 is MNHEY, CDR2 SVGAGI. J gave up 4 bases and V 4 bases, and 9 bases lay outside the gene matches. CDR3 length: 15 residues. This clone was recorded only once. Measured with immunoSEQ multiplex PCR; TCRdb has only the in-frame clones, and not every one. The sample lists tens of thousands of clones; about 89% were seen once. The chain employs TRBV6-5 and TRBJ1-2; TRBD1 aligns across 7 bases. The clonotype was recovered from a human donor in good health. Sequenced: Tregs from blood. CDR3 bases: TGTGCCAGCAGTTTGACAGGGCCGGCGGGCTATGGCTACACCTTC. Translated: CASSLTGPAGYGYTF.